Below, 25 T cell receptor beta chains from the same sample are listed, as sequenced in a study of T cell responses to AZD1222 COVID-19 vaccine. TCRdb's table, derived via immunoSEQ multiplex PCR, lists solely in-frame clones and lacks some. The sample lists 100,000 to 150,000 clones; approximately 91% were seen once. Material: peripheral blood, obtained 28 days after the second AZD1222 dose. The receptors originated from an adult who received the AZD1222 COVID-19 vaccine.

The rearrangement links TRBV5-1 to TRBJ2-1; a possible D gene is TRBD2 (6 bases). V gave up 0 bases and J gave up 0 bases, with 13 bases separating them. The germline CDR1 and CDR2 sequences are SGHRS and YFSETQ. The CDR3 loop spans 17 amino acids. The CDR3 is CASSLGPRGSSYNEQFF. In DNA form, the CDR3 reads TGCGCCAGCAGCTTGGGTCCTCGGGGGAGCTCCTACAATGAGCAGTTCTTC.

The chain recombines TRBV19 with TRBJ2-7; perhaps TRBD1 as D (5 bases). Germline CDR1 LNHDA, CDR2 SQIVND (reference sequence). CDR3 length equals 14 residues. V shed 1 base and J shed 4 bases, with 11 bases lying between them. The CDR3 here is CASSIGWGRYEQYF. CDR3 in DNA: TGTGCCAGTAGTATAGGCTGGGGCAGGTACGAGCAGTACTTC. The whole variable domain, filled in from reference TRBV19 and TRBJ2-7, reads DGGITQSPKYLFRKEGQNVTLSCEQNLNHDAMYWYRQDPGQGLRLIYYSQIVNDFQKGDIAEGYSVSREKKESFPLTVTSAQKNPTAFYLCASSIGWGRYEQYFGPGTRLTVT.

The chain couples TRBV6-5 to TRBJ1-3; 9 positions match TRBD1. V trimming: 6 bases; J trimming: 2 bases; junction bases outside the gene matches: 2. The CDR3 covers 14 residues. The germline gives CDR1 MNHEY, CDR2 SVGAGI. CDR3 sequence: CASSRTGAGNTIYF. CDR3 nucleotide sequence: TGTGCCAGCAGCCGGACAGGGGCTGGAAACACCATATATTTT.

This chain joins TRBV6-4 and TRBJ2-3; TRBD2 agrees at 8 bases. Trimming cost V 7 bases and J 2 bases; bases outside gene matches: 8. The CDR3 consists of 15 residues. The germline CDR1 and CDR2 sequences are MRHNA and SNTAGT. The CDR3 loop is CASNPTGGNTDTQYF. The CDR3 DNA sequence: TGTGCCAGCAACCCGACGGGAGGGAACACAGATACGCAGTATTTT.

V gene TRBV4-2 combines with J gene TRBJ2-2; D gene uncertain. The CDR3 extends over 16 amino acids. The ends were cut back, 3 bases at V and 7 bases at J, with 18 bases in the middle. Germline-derived CDR1 and CDR2 are LGHNA and YNFKEQ. CDR3 sequence reads: CASSHSQDRVGGELFF. The DNA for the CDR3 is TGTGCCAGCAGCCATTCCCAAGACCGGGTCGGCGGGGAGCTGTTTTTT.

This clone showed up just once. V is TRBV28 and J is TRBJ2-7, with TRBD1 matching over 8 bases. The CDR3 loop spans 16 amino acids. Per germline, CDR1 MDHEN and CDR2 SYDVKM. Trimming cost V 1 base and J 1 base; bases outside gene matches: 6. This CDR3 reads CASSLSSRTGSYEQYF. The CDR3, as DNA: TGTGCCAGCAGTTTATCTTCCCGGACAGGGTCCTACGAGCAGTACTTC.

The CDR3 sequence: CASSESSRVGDTQYF. CDR3 sequence (DNA): TGTGCCAGCAGTGAATCGTCCAGGGTCGGAGATACGCAGTATTTT. The chain joins TRBV6-1 to TRBJ2-3; maybe TRBD1 (5 bases). CDR1 and CDR2 from the germline V gene are MNHNS and SASEGT. Trimming pared 2 bases from V and 5 bases from J, leaving 14 bases between. There are 15 residues in the CDR3.

This chain connects TRBV29-1 to TRBJ1-2, with 7 nucleotides matching TRBD1. The CDR3 is 13 residues long. Germline V CDR1 and CDR2: SQVTM, ANQGSEA. J gave up 4 bases and V 4 bases, and 6 bases lay outside the gene matches. In nucleotides, the CDR3 is TGCAGCGTTGCAGGGGGTGGCTCCTATGGCTACACCTTC. Translated, it gives CSVAGGGSYGYTF.

The rearrangement uses TRBV28 and TRBJ1-1; 7 bases are a match to TRBD1. CDR1 is MDHEN, CDR2 SYDVKM, per germline. V was clipped by 2 bases and J by 1 base; unmatched bases: 10. CDR3 length: 17 amino acids. In DNA form, the CDR3 reads TGTGCCAGCAGTTTAATCGGGACAGCCCTTTGGAACACTGAAGCTTTCTTT. Protein product: CASSLIGTALWNTEAFF.

CDR3 region: CASSVGQPNEQFF. DNA for the CDR3: TGCGCCAGCAGCGTGGGACAGCCTAATGAGCAGTTCTTC. The rearrangement links TRBV5-1 to TRBJ2-1; 7 bases map to TRBD1. This CDR3 comprises 13 residues. V dropped 4 bases and J dropped 7; count of bases not matched to a gene: 5. Germline values: CDR1 SGHRS, CDR2 YFSETQ.

This sequence joins TRBV6-6 and TRBJ1-2, with 7 bases lining up with TRBD1. The CDR3 is 13 amino acids. With V trimmed by 6 bases and J by 7 bases, 8 bases remained unmatched. Germline V gives CDR1 MNHNY, CDR2 SVGAGI (reference sequence). DNA for the CDR3: TGTGCCAGCAGCACGGACAGGCATGGTGGCTACACCTTC. It yields the protein CASSTDRHGGYTF.

The rearrangement joins TRBV19 to TRBJ1-1, with TRBD1 as a possible D gene (5 bases). The CDR3 has 13 amino acids. Trimming stripped 4 bases from V and 3 bases from J, with 9 bases between. From germline, CDR1 is LNHDA and CDR2 SQIVND (reference sequence). This CDR3 is CASSNQGYTEAFF. The CDR3 DNA is TGTGCCAGTAGTAACCAGGGCTACACTGAAGCTTTCTTT.

V usage is TRBV7-9 and J usage is TRBJ1-2, with 7 positions matching TRBD1. The length of the CDR3 is 15 residues. After removal of 2 bases from V and 3 bases from J, the junction contained 6 bases not matched to a gene. Germline CDR1 SEHNR, CDR2 FQNEAQ (reference sequence). The CDR3 bases are TGTGCCAGCAGCTTATATCAGGGGGTTTACTATGGCTACACCTTC. It specifies CASSLYQGVYYGYTF.

The count of this clone is one. V usage is TRBV9 and J usage is TRBJ1-3, with 7 bases identical to TRBD1. Trimming at V came to 4 bases and at J to 5 bases, leaving 6 bases not matched to a gene. This CDR3 is 14 amino acids long. Germline V CDR1 and CDR2: SGDLS, YYNGEE. The CDR3: CASSLQTGRNTIYF. In nucleotides, the CDR3 is TGTGCCAGCAGCCTCCAGACAGGGCGAAACACCATATATTTT.

Only a few counts were recorded for this clone. CDR3 in DNA: TGCGCCAGCAGCTTGGAAGGGGGAAAAGAGACCCAGTACTTC. Translation gives CASSLEGGKETQYF. The chain uses TRBV5-1 and TRBJ2-5; possibly TRBD1 for D (6 bases). This CDR3 spans 14 amino acids. Germline V gives CDR1 SGHRS, CDR2 YFSETQ. The ends were cut back, 0 bases at V and 3 bases at J, with 9 bases in the middle.

This chain joins TRBV2 and TRBJ2-7, with unresolved D. Trimming left V 4 bases short and J 3 bases short, with 10 bases between. Germline V gene data show CDR1 as SNHLY and CDR2 as FYNNEI. The CDR3 has 13 amino acids. CDR3 amino acids: CASSVERNYEQYF. The CDR3 region has the DNA TGTGCCAGCAGTGTCGAACGGAACTACGAGCAGTACTTC.

This chain links TRBV28 with TRBJ2-5; 8 bases are shared with TRBD2. CDR3 length equals 11 residues. Germline CDR1 and CDR2: MDHEN and SYDVKM. With V trimmed by 7 bases and J by 10 bases, 5 bases remained unmatched. CDR3: CASTREGDQYF. The CDR3 nucleotides read TGTGCCAGCACCCGGGAGGGGGACCAGTACTTC.

The rearrangement links TRBV9 to TRBJ1-2, with a possible D match to TRBD1 (6 bases). The V gene's germline CDR1 is SGDLS and CDR2 YYNGEE. Trimming removed 4 bases at V and 2 bases at J, with 9 bases between. The CDR3 sequence is 13 residues long. CDR3 in amino acids: CASSPDRNYGYTF. The DNA of the CDR3 is TGTGCCAGCAGCCCCGACAGGAACTATGGCTACACCTTC.

The rearrangement joins TRBV20-1 to TRBJ2-7, with a weak D call TRBD2 (5 bases). CDR3 size: 14 residues. CDR1 and CDR2 (germline): DFQATT, SNEGSKA (reference sequence). Trimming took 3 bases from V and 4 from J, leaving 16 bases between them. The CDR3 here is CSASGSGRLYEQYF. As DNA, the CDR3 is TGCAGTGCTAGTGGCTCGGGGAGATTGTACGAGCAGTACTTC.

V gene TRBV18 combines with J gene TRBJ1-1, with 9 bases lining up with TRBD1. J gave up 7 bases and V 3 bases, and 9 bases lay outside the gene matches. Germline CDR1 and CDR2: KGHSH and LQKENI. The CDR3 totals 15 residues. The CDR3 DNA reads as TGTGCCAGCTCACCGAACCCCGTGGGACAGGGTGAAGCTTTCTTT. Amino acid sequence: CASSPNPVGQGEAFF.

The CDR3 loop reads CASSLGLAGGPGEQYF. The CDR3, as DNA: TGTGCCAGCAGCTTGGGACTAGCGGGAGGGCCAGGGGAGCAGTACTTC. The chain combines TRBV13 with TRBJ2-7; 16 bases are a match to TRBD2. The germline V gene encodes CDR1 PRHDT and CDR2 FYEKMQ (reference sequence). Trimming at V came to 3 bases and at J to 7 bases, leaving 6 bases not matched to a gene. This CDR3 has 16 amino acids.

V is TRBV4-2 and J is TRBJ2-1, with 10 bases matching TRBD1. Germline trimming cut 1 base from V and 3 bases from J; bases unmatched to any gene: 12. Germline V lookup: CDR1 LGHNA, CDR2 YNFKEQ. This CDR3 is 19 amino acids long. CDR3 region: CASSQVVVSGDRGYNEQFF. CDR3 coding DNA: TGTGCCAGCAGCCAAGTAGTAGTCAGTGGGGACAGGGGCTACAATGAGCAGTTCTTC.

This clone was counted between two and nine times. This chain joins TRBV4-2 and TRBJ1-1, with unresolved D. Germline V gives CDR1 LGHNA, CDR2 YNFKEQ. The CDR3 length is 14 residues. Between the trimmed V and J ends, which lost 3 bases and 1 base, there was a span of 9 bases. The CDR3 region has the DNA TGTGCCAGCAGCCACCTAGACCAGAACACTGAAGCTTTCTTT. Amino acid sequence: CASSHLDQNTEAFF.

The genes are TRBV19 and TRBJ2-1, with a tentative D call TRBD1 (6 bases). This CDR3 comprises 18 residues. The germline CDR1 and CDR2 sequences are LNHDA and SQIVND (reference sequence). The ends were cut back, 6 bases at V and 0 bases at J, with 21 bases in the middle. CDR3 in amino acids: CASSIGSPGTSSYNEQFF. The DNA of the CDR3 is TGTGCCAGTAGCATCGGGTCCCCGGGGACAAGCTCCTACAATGAGCAGTTCTTC.

This clone has a handful of counts. The chain carries TRBV27 and TRBJ2-4; tentatively, D is TRBD2 (6 bases). The germline V gene has CDR1 MNHEY and CDR2 SMNVEV (reference sequence). This CDR3 region has 14 residues. V lost 8 bases, J lost 6 bases, and 17 bases lay in between. CDR3: CASRAGWPGNIQYF. The CDR3 DNA reads TGTGCCAGCCGGGCGGGGTGGCCTGGAAACATTCAGTACTTC.